Sequencing of this T cell receptor (beta chain) was carried out in a study of human T cells and chemical hapten exposure. Background on the study: Scalp application of diphenylcyclopropenone was performed weekly in patients across the entire approximately 23-week study.

Many counts were recorded for this clonotype. Mismatch with germline at one junction end may stem from a read error. Germline V CDR1 and CDR2: MNHEY, SVGEGT. There are 11 residues in the CDR3. TCRdb called the RACE reads again in MiXCR, with one record for every CDR3 protein. The sample has just under 350,000 distinct CDR3 sequences, under 8% seen once. Time point specified: patch test 1, 2 weeks after DPC sensitization. Stated treatment: therapeutic diphenylcyclopropenone sensitization with weekly scalp DPC. Sample donors consisted of patients with alopecia, aged 18 to 70 years, who were suitable for DPC.

This receptor was taken from a young woman with alopecia areata. Some clones in this sample may be carry-over from other donors' samples. The material sequenced was whole blood, taken in connection with sensitization to the hapten diphenylcyclopropenone (DPC). V and J are TRBV6-2 or TRBV6-3 and TRBJ2-2; tentative D call: TRBD2 (5 bases). The CDR3 here is CASSYGGSLVF. Written as DNA, the CDR3 is TGTGCCAGCAGTTACGGTGGGAGCCTGGTTTTT.